These 10 T cell receptor beta chains share one sample of origin, sequenced in a study of blood T cell repertoires in COVID-19. Measured with immunoSEQ multiplex PCR; TCRdb has only the in-frame clones, and not every one. The sample carries 150,000 to 200,000 clones, roughly 88% recorded once. Sequencing was done on a sample of peripheral blood. The receptors were sampled from a young man with COVID-19, enrolled during active disease.

This chain connects TRBV6-5 to TRBJ2-1, with D possibly TRBD2 on 6 matching bases. The CDR3 length is 14 residues. Deletions cut 7 bases from V and 2 bases from J, with 12 bases between. Germline assignment: CDR1 MNHEY and CDR2 SVGAGI. The CDR3 is CASTPSGPYNEQFF. As DNA, the CDR3 is TGTGCCAGCACCCCAAGCGGGCCCTACAATGAGCAGTTCTTC.

In regard to this clone: Different DNA sequences within this sample yield the same CDR3. The chain joins TRBV20-1 to TRBJ2-5, with D tentatively TRBD1 (5 bases). Trimming stripped 1 base from V and 7 bases from J, with 7 bases between. The CDR3 contains 11 residues. Germline assignment: CDR1 DFQATT and CDR2 SNEGSKA (reference sequence). CDR3 residues: CSARAQGTQYF. In DNA form, the CDR3 reads TGCAGTGCTAGAGCGCAGGGGACCCAGTACTTC.

The V gene is TRBV9, the J gene TRBJ2-3; D not resolved. Between the trimmed V and J ends, which lost 2 bases and 2 bases, there was a span of 6 bases. CDR3 length: 13 amino acids. Per germline, CDR1 SGDLS and CDR2 YYNGEE. The CDR3 region is CASSVGSTDTQYF. In DNA form, the CDR3 reads TGTGCCAGCAGCGTCGGTTCCACAGATACGCAGTATTTT.

This sequence joins TRBV5-4 and TRBJ1-1; tentatively, D is TRBD1 (5 bases). The germline gives CDR1 SGHNT, CDR2 YYREEE (reference sequence). The CDR3 consists of 14 residues. Trimming cost V 0 bases and J 4 bases, with 10 bases left between them. CDR3 sequence reads: CASSLAGMTTEAFF. CDR3 nucleotide sequence: TGTGCCAGCAGCTTGGCAGGGATGACCACTGAAGCTTTCTTT.

This clone was counted once. The CDR3: CAIETNTGELFF. CDR3 nucleotide sequence: TGCGCCATCGAGACGAACACCGGGGAGCTGTTTTTT. This sequence joins TRBV5-1 and TRBJ2-2; D call uncertain. The CDR3 contains 12 residues. Per germline, CDR1 SGHRS and CDR2 YFSETQ. The germline V and J ends were trimmed by 9 bases and 0 bases, with 6 bases remaining between them.

The CDR3 protein is CASSSARGRGRFNYGYTF. In DNA, the CDR3 is TGTGCCAGCAGCTCTGCCCGGGGCAGGGGGCGCTTTAACTATGGCTACACCTTC. This chain connects TRBV21-1 to TRBJ1-2; TRBD1 reflects the table's D call only, with no check against the DNA. TRBV21-1 represents a pseudogene. The CDR3 length is 18 residues.

The chain is built from TRBV9 and TRBJ1-1; 12 nucleotides line up with TRBD1. The CDR3 has 13 residues. The ends lost 3 bases at V and 11 bases at J; junction bases unmatched: 5. Germline V CDR1 and CDR2: SGDLS, YYNGEE. The CDR3 DNA follows: TGTGCCAGCAGCGAGGGGGGACAGGGGGCTGCTTTCTTT. Its translation is CASSEGGQGAAFF. Full variable domain (remainder filled in from reference TRBV9 and TRBJ1-1): DSGVTQTPKHLITATGQRVTLRCSPRSGDLSVYWYQQSLDQGLQFLIQYYNGEERAKGNILERFSAQQFPDLHSELNLSSLELGDSALYFCASSEGGQGAAFFGQGTRLTVV.

This clone was seen only once. The chain recombines TRBV24-1 with TRBJ1-3; D might be TRBD1 (6 bases). This CDR3 comprises 14 residues. V was cut by 5 bases and J by 6 bases, with 13 bases left in between. Looked up from germline, CDR1 is KGHDR and CDR2 is SFDVKD. The CDR3 here is CATSGTDPPNTIYF. The DNA for the CDR3 is TGTGCCACCAGTGGGACAGATCCGCCAAACACCATATATTTT.

The chain combines TRBV29-1 with TRBJ2-3; 9 bases fit TRBD1. Germline CDR1 is SQVTM and CDR2 is ANQGSEA. The CDR3 is made up of 18 amino acids. V was clipped by 0 bases and J by 0 bases; unmatched bases: 10. CDR3 protein: CSVEEVTDRGLSTDTQYF. In DNA, the CDR3 is TGCAGCGTTGAAGAGGTCACGGACAGGGGCTTAAGCACAGATACGCAGTATTTT.

The genes are TRBV12-3 or TRBV12-4 and TRBJ2-7; D gene uncertain. Between the trimmed V and J ends, which lost 2 bases and 5 bases, there was a span of 4 bases. The CDR3 loop spans 11 amino acids. CDR3: CASSLRDEQYF. The CDR3 DNA follows: TGTGCCAGCAGTTTACGGGACGAGCAGTACTTC.